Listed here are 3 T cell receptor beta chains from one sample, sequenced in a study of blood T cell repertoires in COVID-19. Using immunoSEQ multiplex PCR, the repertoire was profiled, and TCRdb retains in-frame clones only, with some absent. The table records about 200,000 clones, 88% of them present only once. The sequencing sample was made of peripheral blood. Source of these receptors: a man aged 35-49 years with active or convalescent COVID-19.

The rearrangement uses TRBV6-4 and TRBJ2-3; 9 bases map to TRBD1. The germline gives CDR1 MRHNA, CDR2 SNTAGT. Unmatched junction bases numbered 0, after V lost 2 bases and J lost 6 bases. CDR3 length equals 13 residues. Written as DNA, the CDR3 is TGTGCCAGCAGTGACGACAGGGGGGATACGCAGTATTTT. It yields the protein CASSDDRGDTQYF.

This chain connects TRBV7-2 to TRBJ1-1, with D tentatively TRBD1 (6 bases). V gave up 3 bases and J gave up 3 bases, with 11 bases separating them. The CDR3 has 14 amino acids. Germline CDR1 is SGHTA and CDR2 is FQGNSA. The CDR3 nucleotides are TGTGCCAGCAGCTTCCTTAGACAGGACACTGAAGCTTTCTTT. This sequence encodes CASSFLRQDTEAFF.

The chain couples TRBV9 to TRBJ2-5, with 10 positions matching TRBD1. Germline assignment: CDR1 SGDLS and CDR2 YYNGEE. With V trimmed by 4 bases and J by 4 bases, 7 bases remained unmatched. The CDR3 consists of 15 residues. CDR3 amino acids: CASSFRQGAGETQYF. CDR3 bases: TGTGCCAGCAGCTTCCGACAGGGGGCCGGAGAGACCCAGTACTTC.